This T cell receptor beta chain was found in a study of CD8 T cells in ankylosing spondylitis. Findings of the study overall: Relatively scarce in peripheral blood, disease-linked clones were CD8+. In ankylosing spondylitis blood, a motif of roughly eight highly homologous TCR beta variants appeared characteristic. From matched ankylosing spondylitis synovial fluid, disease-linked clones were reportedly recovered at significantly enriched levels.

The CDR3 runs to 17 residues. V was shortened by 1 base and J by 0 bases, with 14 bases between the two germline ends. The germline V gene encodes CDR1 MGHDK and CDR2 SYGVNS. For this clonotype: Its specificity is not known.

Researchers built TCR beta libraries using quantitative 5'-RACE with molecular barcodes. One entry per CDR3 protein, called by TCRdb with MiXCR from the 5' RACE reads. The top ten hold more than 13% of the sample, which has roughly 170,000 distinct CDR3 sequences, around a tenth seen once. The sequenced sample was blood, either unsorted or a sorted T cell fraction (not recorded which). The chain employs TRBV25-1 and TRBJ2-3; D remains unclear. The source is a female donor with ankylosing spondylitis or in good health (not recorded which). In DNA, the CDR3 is TGTGCCAGCAGTGAATTTTACGCTACCCCTAGCACAGATACGCAGTATTTT. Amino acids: CASSEFYATPSTDTQYF. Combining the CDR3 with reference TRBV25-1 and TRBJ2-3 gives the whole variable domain EADIYQTPRYLVIGTGKKITLECSQTMGHDKMYWYQQDPGMELHLIHYSYGVNSTEKGDLSSESTVSRIRTEHFPLTLESARPSHTSQYLCASSEFYATPSTDTQYFGPGTRLTVL.